These T cell receptor beta chains were read from a single sample in a study of naive and memory T cell subsets. One entry per CDR3 protein results from TCRdb running MiXCR on the 5' RACE reads. The sample contains about 48,000 distinct CDR3 sequences, approximately 4.8% of which appear only once. All receptors come from a female donor in good health. The CDR3 runs from the conserved cysteine through the conserved F or W. Fields, in order: V gene, clone size, J gene, D gene, CDR3 DNA, CDR3 protein. D genes are given only for firm matches. Clone size, where shown, is once, few, many, or a class for clones that have expanded.

V gene: TRBV18; clone size: NA; J gene: TRBJ2-7; D gene: NA; CDR3 DNA: TGTGCCAGCTCACCACCACGGTCAGGGGGGTACGAGCAGTACTTC; CDR3 protein: CASSPPRSGGYEQYF
V gene: TRBV6-5; clone size: few; J gene: TRBJ1-1; D gene: TRBD1; CDR3 DNA: TGTGCCAGCAGTTACGAGGGACTGAACAGGGGGAAAGCTTTCTTT; CDR3 protein: CASSYEGLNRGKAFF
V gene: TRBV15; clone size: many; J gene: TRBJ1-1; D gene: NA; CDR3 DNA: TGTGCCACCAGCCTGGTTTTCATGAACACTGAAGCTTTCTTT; CDR3 protein: CATSLVFMNTEAFF
V gene: TRBV6-5; clone size: many; J gene: TRBJ2-1; D gene: TRBD2; CDR3 DNA: TGTGCCAGCAGTTACTCGGGACTAGCGGGACCGTCTATCAATGAGCAGTTCTTC; CDR3 protein: CASSYSGLAGPSINEQFF
V gene: TRBV29-1; clone size: many; J gene: TRBJ1-1; D gene: TRBD1; CDR3 DNA: TGCAGCGTTAGGGACAGGGAGGGAACTGAAGCTTTCTTT; CDR3 protein: CSVRDREGTEAFF
V gene: TRBV12-3/TRBV12-4; clone size: many; J gene: TRBJ2-3; D gene: NA; CDR3 DNA: TGTGCCAGCAGATCAACAGGGACGGATACGCAGTATTTT; CDR3 protein: CASRSTGTDTQYF
V gene: TRBV11-1; clone size: NA; J gene: TRBJ2-1; D gene: TRBD1; CDR3 DNA: TGTGCCAGCAGTGGGGACAGGGTGATGGCCTACAATGAGCAGTTCTTC; CDR3 protein: CASSGDRVMAYNEQFF
V gene: TRBV28; clone size: many; J gene: TRBJ1-1; D gene: NA; CDR3 DNA: TGTGCCAGCAGCCATAATTTGGGCACTGAAGCTTTCTTT; CDR3 protein: CASSHNLGTEAFF
V gene: TRBV5-4; clone size: NA; J gene: TRBJ2-1; D gene: NA; CDR3 DNA: TGTGCCAGCAGCTTGATGGGTGGGAATGAGCAGTTCTTC; CDR3 protein: CASSLMGGNEQFF
V gene: TRBV6-5; clone size: many; J gene: TRBJ2-6; D gene: TRBD1; CDR3 DNA: TGTGCCAGCAGTTCAGGGACAGGGGGAGTTCCTGGGGCCAACGTCCTGACTTTC; CDR3 protein: CASSSGTGGVPGANVLTF
V gene: TRBV6-6; clone size: once; J gene: TRBJ2-5; D gene: TRBD1; CDR3 DNA: TGTGCCAGCCTGGACAGGGCCAAAGAGACCCAGTACTTC; CDR3 protein: CASLDRAKETQYF
V gene: TRBV18; clone size: NA; J gene: TRBJ1-5; D gene: NA; CDR3 DNA: TGTGCCAGCTCAAGGGACGTCAATAATCAGCCCCAGCATTTT; CDR3 protein: CASSRDVNNQPQHF
V gene: TRBV5-1; clone size: NA; J gene: TRBJ1-6; D gene: NA; CDR3 DNA: TGCGCCAGCACAGTTCGGGGGCTCGGTAATTCACCCCTCGACTTT; CDR3 protein: CASTVRGLGNSPLDF
V gene: TRBV9; clone size: many; J gene: TRBJ2-1; D gene: TRBD2; CDR3 DNA: TGTGCCAGCAGCCGGACTAGCGGGACGGTTTCCTACAATGAGCAGTTCTTC; CDR3 protein: CASSRTSGTVSYNEQFF
V gene: TRBV13; clone size: NA; J gene: TRBJ2-5; D gene: NA; CDR3 DNA: TGTGCCAGCAGCGCCCGCCAGGGGTGGGCCCAGTACTTC; CDR3 protein: CASSARQGWAQYF
V gene: TRBV11-1; clone size: many; J gene: TRBJ2-1; D gene: NA; CDR3 DNA: TGTGCCAGCAGCTTCTGGAGGCAGAGCTCCTACAATGAGCAGTTCTTC; CDR3 protein: CASSFWRQSSYNEQFF
V gene: TRBV5-4; clone size: many; J gene: TRBJ2-1; D gene: TRBD2; CDR3 DNA: TGTGCCAGCAGCTCAGTAGCGGGAGGAGGCTACAATGAGCAGTTCTTC; CDR3 protein: CASSSVAGGGYNEQFF
V gene: TRBV27; clone size: many; J gene: TRBJ1-6; D gene: NA; CDR3 DNA: TGTGCCAGCAGGAGGGTCCTTTCACCCCTCCACTTT; CDR3 protein: CASRRVLSPLHF
V gene: TRBV6-2/TRBV6-3; clone size: many; J gene: TRBJ2-3; D gene: NA; CDR3 DNA: TGTGCCAGCAGTCGACTAGAATTGGTGAATACGCAGTATTTT; CDR3 protein: CASSRLELVNTQYF
V gene: TRBV25-1; clone size: many; J gene: TRBJ2-4; D gene: NA; CDR3 DNA: TGTGCCAGCAGTGCCGCGACACCCAAAAACATTCAGTACTTC; CDR3 protein: CASSAATPKNIQYF
V gene: TRBV28; clone size: many; J gene: TRBJ2-7; D gene: TRBD1; CDR3 DNA: TGTGCCAGCAGTCCCAACGTGGGGACAGTATACGAGCAGTACTTC; CDR3 protein: CASSPNVGTVYEQYF
V gene: TRBV6-1; clone size: many; J gene: TRBJ1-1; D gene: NA; CDR3 DNA: TGTGCCAGCAGTGCCATGGCAGGGAGGGCTGAAGCTTTCTTT; CDR3 protein: CASSAMAGRAEAFF
V gene: TRBV13; clone size: many; J gene: TRBJ2-6; D gene: NA; CDR3 DNA: TGTGCCAGCAGCTTATACGTCGGGGGATCTGGGGCCAACGTCCTGACTTTC; CDR3 protein: CASSLYVGGSGANVLTF
V gene: TRBV6-1; clone size: many; J gene: TRBJ2-1; D gene: NA; CDR3 DNA: TGTGCCAGCAGTGAAGGGGCGGTCTCCTACAATGAGCAGTTCTTC; CDR3 protein: CASSEGAVSYNEQFF
V gene: TRBV7-2; clone size: many; J gene: TRBJ1-4; D gene: NA; CDR3 DNA: TGTGCCAGCAGCTTAGCTGGGGCTAATGAAAAACTGTTTTTT; CDR3 protein: CASSLAGANEKLFF
V gene: TRBV24-1; clone size: many; J gene: TRBJ2-1; D gene: NA; CDR3 DNA: TGTGCCACCAGTGGGTCTATTAATTACAATGAGCAGTTCTTC; CDR3 protein: CATSGSINYNEQFF
V gene: TRBV20-1; clone size: many; J gene: TRBJ2-5; D gene: TRBD2; CDR3 DNA: TGCAGTGCTAGTACCCTAGCGGGAGGGCCGGAGACCCAGTACTTC; CDR3 protein: CSASTLAGGPETQYF
V gene: TRBV9; clone size: NA; J gene: TRBJ2-7; D gene: TRBD2; CDR3 DNA: TGTGCCAGCAGCGACTCACCTAGCGGAGGCTCCTACGAGCAGTACTTC; CDR3 protein: CASSDSPSGGSYEQYF
V gene: TRBV19; clone size: many; J gene: TRBJ2-3; D gene: NA; CDR3 DNA: TGTGCCAGTAGTATAGACAGTAGGACGCAGTATTTT; CDR3 protein: CASSIDSRTQYF
V gene: TRBV7-9; clone size: few; J gene: TRBJ2-1; D gene: TRBD1; CDR3 DNA: TGTGCCAGCAGCTTGACAGGGCAAAATGAGCAGTTCTTC; CDR3 protein: CASSLTGQNEQFF
V gene: TRBV19; clone size: many; J gene: TRBJ2-5; D gene: NA; CDR3 DNA: TGTGCCAGTAGTATGCTACATCAAGAGACCCAGTACTTC; CDR3 protein: CASSMLHQETQYF
V gene: TRBV27; clone size: many; J gene: TRBJ2-7; D gene: TRBD1; CDR3 DNA: TGTGCCAGCAGTTTATCGGGTGGGACAGCTCTCTACGAGCAGTACTTC; CDR3 protein: CASSLSGGTALYEQYF
V gene: TRBV24-1; clone size: many; J gene: TRBJ2-1; D gene: NA; CDR3 DNA: TGTGCCACCAGTGATGCCGGGACTGCCTACAATGAGCAGTTCTTC; CDR3 protein: CATSDAGTAYNEQFF
V gene: TRBV20-1; clone size: many; J gene: TRBJ2-3; D gene: TRBD2; CDR3 DNA: TGCAGTGCTAGATGGGGACTAAGGAATACGCAGTATTTT; CDR3 protein: CSARWGLRNTQYF
V gene: TRBV12-5; clone size: few; J gene: TRBJ1-1; D gene: NA; CDR3 DNA: TGTGCTAGTGCCCTTGGCTCTGGTATGAACACTGAAGCTTTCTTT; CDR3 protein: CASALGSGMNTEAFF
V gene: TRBV28; clone size: NA; J gene: TRBJ1-5; D gene: NA; CDR3 DNA: TGTGCCAGCAGTCAGACCTATCAGCCCCAGCATTTT; CDR3 protein: CASSQTYQPQHF
V gene: TRBV12-3/TRBV12-4; clone size: many; J gene: TRBJ1-6; D gene: TRBD1; CDR3 DNA: TGTGCCAGCAGCCCTGACGGACAGGGGAATTCACCCCTCCACTTT; CDR3 protein: CASSPDGQGNSPLHF
V gene: TRBV18; clone size: many; J gene: TRBJ2-3; D gene: NA; CDR3 DNA: TGTGCCAGCTCACCAGTCACAGATACGCAGTATTTT; CDR3 protein: CASSPVTDTQYF
V gene: TRBV27; clone size: many; J gene: TRBJ1-5; D gene: NA; CDR3 DNA: TGTGCCAGCGAGGGGCCTTACAATCAGCCCCAGCATTTT; CDR3 protein: CASEGPYNQPQHF
V gene: TRBV11-1; clone size: many; J gene: TRBJ2-3; D gene: TRBD2; CDR3 DNA: TGTGCCAGCAGCTTATTTCTAGCGGAGACAGATACGCAGTATTTT; CDR3 protein: CASSLFLAETDTQYF
V gene: TRBV7-3; clone size: many; J gene: TRBJ2-3; D gene: TRBD2; CDR3 DNA: TGTGCCAGCAGCCCGACTAGCGGGGGCCATTGGTTGCGCACAGATACGCAGTATTTT; CDR3 protein: CASSPTSGGHWLRTDTQYF
V gene: TRBV6-5; clone size: many; J gene: TRBJ2-2; D gene: TRBD1; CDR3 DNA: TGTGCCAGCAGTCCGGACAGGGCGAACACCGGGGAGCTGTTTTTT; CDR3 protein: CASSPDRANTGELFF
V gene: TRBV28; clone size: few; J gene: TRBJ2-3; D gene: TRBD2; CDR3 DNA: TGTGCCAGCAGTTTAGCGGGAGGGGTGGTAGATACGCAGTATTTT; CDR3 protein: CASSLAGGVVDTQYF
V gene: TRBV29-1; clone size: many; J gene: TRBJ2-1; D gene: NA; CDR3 DNA: TGCAGCGCCATAGGGCAGGGAATCTACAATGAGCAGTTCTTC; CDR3 protein: CSAIGQGIYNEQFF
V gene: TRBV18; clone size: many; J gene: TRBJ2-5; D gene: TRBD2; CDR3 DNA: TGTGCCAGCTCCGGACTAGCGGAGACCCAGTACTTC; CDR3 protein: CASSGLAETQYF